Presented here are 27 T cell receptor beta chains from one specimen sequenced in a study of OX40 agonist ivuxolimab in advanced cancers. Sequenced by immunoSEQ multiplex PCR; TCRdb stores in-frame clones only, minus some. Counted here are roughly 80,000 clones, roughly 80% occurring once; the ten biggest clones make up 6.5% to 8%. The sample consisted of CD4+ or CD8+ T cells sorted from blood, taken in a trial of the OX40 agonist ivuxolimab. The receptor source for this set is an adult with an advanced solid tumor such as melanoma, head and neck, liver or kidney cancer.

This chain connects TRBV18 to TRBJ2-4; 7 bases agree with TRBD2. The CDR3 loop spans 16 amino acids. From germline, CDR1 is KGHSH and CDR2 LQKENI. The V gene end was trimmed by 4 bases and the J gene end by 1 base; junction bases not matched to a gene: 7. This CDR3 is CASSLVGEGAKNIQYF. The CDR3 DNA reads as TGTGCCAGCTCACTAGTCGGGGAGGGTGCCAAAAACATTCAGTACTTC.

This clone was counted only a few times. The chain recombines TRBV5-1 with TRBJ2-2, with 9 bases matching TRBD1. CDR1 and CDR2 (germline): SGHRS, YFSETQ. The CDR3 length is 16 residues. J lost 2 bases, V lost 2 bases, and 4 bases had no gene match. This chain's CDR3 is CASSFITGGNTGELFF. DNA of the CDR3: TGCGCCAGCAGCTTTATTACAGGGGGCAACACCGGGGAGCTGTTTTTT.

This clone was found a few times. The chain couples TRBV15 to TRBJ2-1; D is perhaps TRBD1 (6 bases). Germline assignment: CDR1 LNHNV and CDR2 YYDKDF (reference sequence). The CDR3 is 15 residues long. V lost 9 bases, J lost 2 bases, and 17 bases lay in between. CDR3 DNA sequence: TGTGCCACTAAAGCCAACCAGGGGACCTACAATGAGCAGTTCTTC. Residues: CATKANQGTYNEQFF.

The chain carries TRBV9 and TRBJ1-4; D ambiguous. Germline-derived CDR1 and CDR2 are SGDLS and YYNGEE. The V gene lost 2 bases and the J gene lost 8 bases, with 16 bases spanning the gap. CDR3 size: 15 residues. The CDR3 reads CASSVIIWKQEKLFF. The CDR3 bases are TGTGCCAGCAGCGTTATTATTTGGAAGCAGGAAAAACTGTTTTTT.

The CDR3 bases are TGTGCCAGCTCACCAGGGTCGAACTATGGCTACACCTTC. Its protein product is CASSPGSNYGYTF. The J gene is TRBJ1-2, the V gene TRBV18, with D hard to call. The V and J ends lost 2 bases and 2 bases respectively, with 6 bases between them. The CDR3 runs 13 residues. Per germline, CDR1 KGHSH and CDR2 LQKENI. Using reference TRBV18 and TRBJ1-2 for the parts outside the CDR3, the full variable domain is NAGVMQNPRHLVRRRGQEARLRCSPMKGHSHVYWYRQLPEEGLKFMVYLQKENIIDESGMPKERFSAEFPKEGPSILRIQQVVRGDSAAYFCASSPGSNYGYTFGSGTRLTVV.

This chain joins TRBV28 and TRBJ1-2; D gene ambiguous. Trimming removed 9 bases at V and 3 bases at J, with 8 bases between. CDR3 length equals 11 residues. CDR1 is MDHEN, CDR2 SYDVKM, per germline. The CDR3 is CASQRDYGYTF. The CDR3 nucleotides read TGTGCCAGTCAGAGAGACTATGGCTACACCTTC.

The CDR3: CASSFRLTWATPLTYEQYF. CDR3 coding DNA: TGTGCCAGCAGTTTCAGGCTAACTTGGGCAACCCCTTTAACTTACGAGCAGTACTTC. J is TRBJ2-7 and V is TRBV28; D is unclear. Looked up from germline, CDR1 is MDHEN and CDR2 is SYDVKM. Trimming removed 3 bases at V and 4 bases at J, with 28 bases between. CDR3 length equals 19 residues.

This clone was picked up one time. This chain links TRBV2 with TRBJ2-2, with 7 bases aligning to TRBD1. The CDR3 is 12 residues long. The germline gives CDR1 SNHLY, CDR2 FYNNEI. This CDR3 reads CAASNRGGELFF. For the CDR3, the DNA is TGTGCAGCCTCAAACAGGGGCGGGGAGCTGTTTTTT.

The V call is TRBV7-9, the J call TRBJ2-7; 9 bases are shared with TRBD1. The germline CDR1 and CDR2 sequences are SEHNR and FQNEAQ (reference sequence). Germline trimming cut 4 bases from V and 7 bases from J; bases unmatched to any gene: 17. The CDR3 totals 17 residues. The CDR3 loop is CASSSAPGTGSLGEQYF. CDR3 bases: TGTGCCAGCAGCTCAGCCCCCGGGACAGGGAGCTTGGGAGAGCAGTACTTC.

This chain uses TRBV27 with TRBJ1-2; D is perhaps TRBD1 (5 bases). Germline CDR1 and CDR2: MNHEY and SMNVEV (reference sequence). The CDR3 runs 13 residues. V lost 5 bases and J 7 bases, leaving 14 bases between the germline ends. CDR3 sequence reads: CASSPFGGGGYTF. The CDR3, as DNA: TGTGCCAGCAGTCCATTTGGCGGGGGTGGCTACACCTTC.

The chain has TRBV20-1 and TRBJ1-2, with a possible D match to TRBD1 (5 bases). Germline CDR1 and CDR2: DFQATT and SNEGSKA (reference sequence). The CDR3 is made up of 11 amino acids. V was clipped by 3 bases and J by 8 bases, with 10 bases between them. DNA for the CDR3: TGCAGTGCTAGCAGGGCCCGAGGCTACACCTTC. Translating it yields CSASRARGYTF.

The chain links TRBV6-1 to TRBJ2-3; 15 bases line up with TRBD2. The CDR3 has 22 amino acids. From germline, CDR1 is MNHNS and CDR2 SASEGT. Losses at the gene ends were 1 base for V and 0 bases for J; bases not matched to a gene: 14. The CDR3 loop reads CASSEVPWTSGRAVGSTDTQYF. The CDR3 DNA sequence: TGTGCCAGCAGTGAAGTCCCCTGGACTAGCGGGAGGGCTGTGGGAAGCACAGATACGCAGTATTTT.

This clone showed up just once. The chain recombines TRBV2 with TRBJ2-6, with D unclear. Germline lookup yields CDR1 SNHLY and CDR2 FYNNEI. The CDR3 is 11 residues long. Trimming cost V 4 bases and J 11 bases, with 6 bases left between them. The CDR3 DNA reads TGTGCCAGCAGTGCCTCATACGTCCTGACTTTC. It is translated as CASSASYVLTF.

This clone has a handful of counts. This chain uses TRBV19 with TRBJ2-1; tentatively, D is TRBD2 (5 bases). Trimming stripped 8 bases from V and 6 bases from J, with 20 bases between. The germline CDR1 and CDR2 sequences are LNHDA and SQIVND (reference sequence). CDR3 length: 15 residues. CDR3 sequence (DNA): TGTGCCAGTTCAGGCAAGAGGGCGGTGTTCAATGAGCAGTTCTTC. Its protein product is CASSGKRAVFNEQFF.

This clone is a singleton in its sample. The CDR3 DNA is TGTGCCAGCAGTTATACTGTAGCGGGTGTAGCCAAAAACATTCAGTACTTC. Translating it yields CASSYTVAGVAKNIQYF. The chain links TRBV2 to TRBJ2-4; 7 bases are a match to TRBD2. V trimming: 5 bases; J trimming: 0 bases; junction bases outside the gene matches: 10. The CDR3 has 17 amino acids. Germline CDR1 is SNHLY and CDR2 is FYNNEI.

The chain has TRBV5-6 and TRBJ2-2, with D unresolved. CDR1 SGHDT and CDR2 YYEEEE come from the germline V gene. There are 15 residues in the CDR3. Trimming shortened V by 4 bases and J by 8 bases, and 18 bases separated the two germline ends. The CDR3 loop reads CASSLDPTTSGELFF. CDR3 sequence (DNA): TGTGCCAGCAGCCTTGACCCGACAACGTCGGGGGAGCTGTTTTTT. Full variable domain (missing parts from reference TRBV5-6 and TRBJ2-2): DAGVTQSPTHLIKTRGQQVTLRCSPKSGHDTVSWYQQALGQGPQFIFQYYEEEERQRGNFPDRFSGHQFPNYSSELNVNALLLGDSALYLCASSLDPTTSGELFFGEGSRLTVL.

J is TRBJ1-1 and V is TRBV10-3, with TRBD1 identical over 7 bases. The CDR3 runs 14 residues. V lost 2 bases, J lost 4 bases, and 4 bases stayed unmatched. The germline CDR1 and CDR2 sequences are ENHRY and SYGVKD. DNA of the CDR3: TGTGCCATCAGTGAGGGGACAGTCCGCACTGAAGCTTTCTTT. Encoded protein: CAISEGTVRTEAFF.

The chain combines TRBV2 with TRBJ2-5; weak D call: TRBD2 (6 bases). The CDR3 length is 15 residues. CDR1 and CDR2 (germline): SNHLY, FYNNEI. V was clipped by 0 bases and J by 6 bases, with 14 bases between them. Here the CDR3 DNA reads TGTGCCAGCAGTGAAGCGTCGGGAGTCCAGAAGACCCAGTACTTC. Translating it yields CASSEASGVQKTQYF. The variable domain in full, completed from reference TRBV2 and TRBJ2-5, reads EPEVTQTPSHQVTQMGQEVILRCVPISNHLYFYWYRQILGQKVEFLVSFYNNEISEKSEIFDDQFSVERPDGSNFTLKIRSTKLEDSAMYFCASSEASGVQKTQYFGPGTRLLVL.

This clone was observed a handful of times. The chain recombines TRBV6-6 with TRBJ2-5, with TRBD1 matching over 7 bases. J gave up 1 base and V 2 bases, and 1 base lay outside the gene matches. The CDR3 sequence is 14 residues long. In germline, CDR1 is MNHNY, CDR2 SVGAGI (reference sequence). The CDR3 region is CASSYGTAQETQYF. The CDR3 DNA is TGTGCCAGCAGTTACGGGACAGCCCAAGAGACCCAGTACTTC.

V gene TRBV5-6 combines with J gene TRBJ2-7, with 8 bases matching TRBD2. This CDR3 has 13 amino acids. V dropped 3 bases and J dropped 6; count of bases not matched to a gene: 5. Germline lookup yields CDR1 SGHDT and CDR2 YYEEEE. The CDR3 bases are TGTGCCAGCAGCTGGGGACTAGTGGGCGAGCAGTACTTC. Its protein is CASSWGLVGEQYF.

The chain is built from TRBV6-5 and TRBJ1-1; D is ambiguous. Germline CDR1 MNHEY, CDR2 SVGAGI. The ends were cut back, 0 bases at V and 1 base at J, with 9 bases in the middle. CDR3 length equals 15 residues. The chain's CDR3 is CASSYSWSGNTEAFF. As DNA, the CDR3 is TGTGCCAGCAGTTACTCATGGTCCGGGAACACTGAAGCTTTCTTT.

The chain recombines TRBV5-4 with TRBJ1-3; maybe TRBD1 (6 bases). This CDR3 has 15 amino acids. Germline loops: CDR1 SGHNT, CDR2 YYREEE (reference sequence). The ends were cut back, 1 base at V and 4 bases at J, with 12 bases in the middle. The CDR3 DNA reads TGTGCCAGCAGCTTGACAGGGACGAAGGGAAACACCATATATTTT. It translates to CASSLTGTKGNTIYF.

V is TRBV27 and J is TRBJ2-5; 8 nucleotides align to TRBD2. The CDR3 contains 15 residues. With 3 bases clipped from V and 0 bases from J, the junction kept 3 bases outside the gene matches. Germline-derived CDR1 and CDR2 are MNHEY and SMNVEV (reference sequence). CDR3 coding DNA: TGTGCCAGCAGTTTTGTTAGCGGGAACCAAGAGACCCAGTACTTC. Its protein is CASSFVSGNQETQYF.

The gene calls are TRBV7-9 and TRBJ2-2; 10 bases match TRBD1. J gave up 3 bases and V 5 bases, and 6 bases lay outside the gene matches. Germline V lookup: CDR1 SEHNR, CDR2 FQNEAQ (reference sequence). The CDR3 loop spans 16 amino acids. The CDR3 nucleotides read TGTGCCAGCAGCCGCATGACAGGGGGCTACACCGGGGAGCTGTTTTTT. Amino acid sequence: CASSRMTGGYTGELFF.

The J gene is TRBJ2-1, the V gene TRBV13, with 7 nucleotides matching TRBD2. This CDR3 contains 15 residues. V was pared by 0 bases and J by 7 bases, with 6 bases of the junction left unmatched. CDR1 is PRHDT and CDR2 is FYEKMQ in the germline V gene (reference sequence). The CDR3 spells CASSLGTSKVNEQFF. The CDR3 DNA sequence: TGTGCCAGCAGCTTAGGGACTAGCAAGGTTAATGAGCAGTTCTTC.

In this sample, this clone turned up once. V usage is TRBV27 and J usage is TRBJ1-2; D is ambiguous. Germline CDR1 MNHEY, CDR2 SMNVEV (reference sequence). V lost 3 bases to trimming and J lost 6 bases, with 11 bases between them. The CDR3 contains 13 residues. The CDR3 DNA sequence: TGTGCCAGCAGTTTGGAGGTCGGTAATGGCTACACCTTC. This gives the protein CASSLEVGNGYTF.

The V gene is TRBV5-1, the J gene TRBJ2-7; D gene unclear. The V end was cut by 7 bases, the J end by 2 bases, with 16 bases between. CDR3 length equals 14 residues. Germline CDR1 SGHRS, CDR2 YFSETQ. The CDR3 protein is CASSTSPGPYEQYV. The CDR3 DNA sequence: TGCGCCAGCTCCACAAGTCCAGGACCCTACGAGCAGTACGTC.